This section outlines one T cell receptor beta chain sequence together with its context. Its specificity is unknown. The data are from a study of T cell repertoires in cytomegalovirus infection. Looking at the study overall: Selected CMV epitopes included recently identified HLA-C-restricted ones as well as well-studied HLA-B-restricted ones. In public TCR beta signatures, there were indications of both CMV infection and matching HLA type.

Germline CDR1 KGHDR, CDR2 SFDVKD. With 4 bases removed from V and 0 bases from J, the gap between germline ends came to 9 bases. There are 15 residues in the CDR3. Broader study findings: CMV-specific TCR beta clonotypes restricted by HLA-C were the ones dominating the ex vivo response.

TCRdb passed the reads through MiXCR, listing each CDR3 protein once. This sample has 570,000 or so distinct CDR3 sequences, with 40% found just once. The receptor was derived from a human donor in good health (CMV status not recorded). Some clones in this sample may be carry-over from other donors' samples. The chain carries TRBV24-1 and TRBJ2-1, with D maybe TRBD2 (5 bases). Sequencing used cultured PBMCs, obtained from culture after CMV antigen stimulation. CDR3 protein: CATSDPGVSYNEQFF. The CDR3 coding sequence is TGTGCCACCAGTGACCCCGGGGTCTCCTACAATGAGCAGTTCTTC.